What follows are 23 T cell receptor beta chains derived from one specimen sequenced in a study of healthy donors' naive CD4 and CD8 T cells. Starting from 500 ng of total RNA, TCR libraries were made with linear amplification. One entry per CDR3 protein, called by TCRdb with MiXCR from the reads. The repertoire holds about 180,000 distinct CDR3 sequences, around 70% seen once, with 2% to 2.5% in the top ten. Sequencing was performed on naive CD4+ and CD8+ T cells sorted from blood, pooled from several donors. The receptors come from a pool of human donors in good health; the sample pools cells from several healthy donors.

J is TRBJ2-5 and V is TRBV29-1; 12 positions agree with TRBD2. This CDR3 is 17 amino acids long. With 6 bases clipped from V and 5 bases from J, the junction kept 16 bases outside the gene matches. Germline V gene sequence: CDR1 SQVTM, CDR2 ANQGSEA. CDR3 DNA sequence: TGCAGCGTGCAGGGCCTTTACGGACTAGCGGGGAAGGAGACCCAGTACTTC. This encodes CSVQGLYGLAGKETQYF.

V and J are TRBV27 and TRBJ2-1, with TRBD2 matching 8 bases. The CDR3 is 15 residues long. The V gene's germline CDR1 is MNHEY and CDR2 SMNVEV (reference sequence). The junction had 11 bases not matched to a gene; V was cut back by 5 bases and J by 8 bases. Here the CDR3 reads CASSPRSGSRYEQFF. The CDR3 DNA is TGTGCCAGCAGTCCAAGGAGCGGGAGTAGGTATGAGCAGTTCTTC.

This clonotype showed up just a few times. This rearrangement joins TRBV29-1 to TRBJ2-5, with D uncertain. CDR1 and CDR2 (germline): SQVTM, ANQGSEA. The length of the CDR3 is 10 residues. The ends were cut back, 7 bases at V and 5 bases at J, with 8 bases in the middle. CDR3 in DNA: TGCAGCGCAGGTGGGGAGACCCAGTACTTC. It specifies CSAGGETQYF.

The chain uses TRBV6-6 and TRBJ1-1, with D possibly being TRBD1 (5 bases). CDR1 and CDR2 (germline): MNHNY, SVGAGI (reference sequence). The CDR3 is 13 residues long. Trimming removed 7 bases at V and 7 bases at J, with 16 bases between. Written as DNA, the CDR3 is TGTGCCAGCAAAAACTGGGGGGATGGTGAAGCTTTCTTT. Translating gives CASKNWGDGEAFF.

The chain links TRBV29-1 to TRBJ1-3, with no clear D. V was clipped by 1 base and J by 4 bases, with 11 bases between them. Per germline, CDR1 SQVTM and CDR2 ANQGSEA. This CDR3 comprises 14 residues. DNA of the CDR3: TGCAGCGTTGAAGGGAGCGGCCCGGGAAACACCATATATTTT. It specifies CSVEGSGPGNTIYF.

This clonotype was recorded a few times. V usage is TRBV27 and J usage is TRBJ2-7, with D maybe TRBD2 (5 bases). Per germline, CDR1 MNHEY and CDR2 SMNVEV (reference sequence). The germline V and J ends were trimmed by 1 base and 3 bases, with 7 bases remaining between them. CDR3 length: 13 amino acids. The CDR3 DNA reads TGTGCCAGCAGTTTATGGGCGGGCTACGAGCAGTACTTC. Protein sequence: CASSLWAGYEQYF.

V gene TRBV7-8 combines with J gene TRBJ2-5; no clear D gene. The CDR3 is 15 amino acids. Germline CDR1 reads SGHVS; CDR2 reads FQNEAQ. V was shortened by 5 bases and J by 0 bases, with 13 bases between the two germline ends. CDR3 DNA sequence: TGTGCCAGCAGCACCCGGCCAAAGGACCAAGAGACCCAGTACTTC. It is translated as CASSTRPKDQETQYF.

This clonotype was counted only a few times. CDR3 nucleotides: TGTGCCACCAGTGATCTCGGAGTGTCCCTGACGACACCATCCTACGAGCAGTACGTC. Amino acid sequence: CATSDLGVSLTTPSYEQYV. The chain couples TRBV24-1 to TRBJ2-7; D is unresolved. The germline gives CDR1 KGHDR, CDR2 SFDVKD. Trimming shortened V by 3 bases and J by 1 base, and 24 bases separated the two germline ends. The CDR3 has 19 amino acids.

The chain carries TRBV6-5 and TRBJ2-2; D is undetermined. There are 15 residues in the CDR3. Per the germline V gene, CDR1 is MNHEY and CDR2 is SVGAGI. Deletions cut 2 bases from V and 5 bases from J, with 12 bases between. The CDR3 is CASSYPWAPTGELFF. The CDR3 DNA is TGTGCCAGCAGTTACCCGTGGGCACCTACCGGGGAGCTGTTTTTT.

The chain joins TRBV29-1 to TRBJ2-7; the match to TRBD1 covers 8 bases. The CDR3 totals 13 residues. Germline trimming cut 6 bases from V and 7 bases from J; bases unmatched to any gene: 11. Germline CDR1 reads SQVTM; CDR2 reads ANQGSEA. CDR3 loop: CSVIPGGAGEQYF. CDR3 nucleotides: TGCAGCGTGATACCAGGGGGCGCGGGGGAGCAGTACTTC.

This chain links TRBV6-2 or TRBV6-3 with TRBJ2-7; 14 nucleotides align to TRBD2. This CDR3 has 20 residues. J gave up 5 bases and V 8 bases, and 23 bases lay outside the gene matches. Per the germline V gene, CDR1 is MNHEY and CDR2 is SVGEGT. CDR3 loop: CASLRDIARTSGRRPHEQYF. In DNA, the CDR3 is TGTGCCAGCCTCCGGGACATCGCCCGGACTAGCGGGAGGCGTCCCCACGAGCAGTACTTC.

This clonotype has a handful of counts. V and J are TRBV29-1 and TRBJ1-2, with no clear D. The CDR3 totals 15 residues. Germline CDR1 reads SQVTM; CDR2 reads ANQGSEA. Trimming left V 5 bases short and J 5 bases short, with 21 bases between. CDR3: CSVPSLRKLGYGYTF. DNA of the CDR3: TGCAGCGTTCCTTCCCTACGAAAGCTCGGGTATGGCTACACCTTC.

Only a few counts were recorded for this clonotype. The chain combines TRBV29-1 with TRBJ2-7, with D perhaps TRBD1 (5 bases). The CDR3 is 13 amino acids. Germline V CDR1 and CDR2: SQVTM, ANQGSEA. Trimming pared 3 bases from V and 0 bases from J, leaving 9 bases between. The DNA of the CDR3 is TGCAGCGTTGATAGACAGAACTCCTACGAGCAGTACTTC. This codes for CSVDRQNSYEQYF.

This clonotype occurred once. The chain carries TRBV12-3 or TRBV12-4 and TRBJ1-1; D gene ambiguous. Trimming removed 7 bases from V and 0 bases from J, with 9 bases in between. The CDR3 is 13 amino acids. CDR3: CASNPNLNTEAFF. As DNA, the CDR3 is TGTGCCAGCAATCCTAATTTGAACACTGAAGCTTTCTTT.

The J gene is TRBJ2-1, the V gene TRBV18; the D call may be TRBD1 or TRBD2 (5 bases each). V shed 1 base and J shed 11 bases, with 12 bases lying between them. Germline V lookup: CDR1 KGHSH, CDR2 LQKENI. The CDR3 is made up of 13 amino acids. Here the CDR3 DNA reads TGTGCCAGCTCACCACTCGAGGGGAACAAGCAGTTCTTC. This codes for CASSPLEGNKQFF. Drawing the rest from reference TRBV18 and TRBJ2-1, the complete variable domain is NAGVMQNPRHLVRRRGQEARLRCSPMKGHSHVYWYRQLPEEGLKFMVYLQKENIIDESGMPKERFSAEFPKEGPSILRIQQVVRGDSAAYFCASSPLEGNKQFFGPGTRLTVL.

V is TRBV5-5 and J is TRBJ1-1; TRBD1 agrees at 8 bases. The V gene's germline CDR1 is SGHKS and CDR2 YYEKEE (reference sequence). Trimming took 4 bases from V and 1 from J; bases not matched to a gene: 6. CDR3 length: 15 amino acids. The CDR3: CASSDLTGANTEAFF. The CDR3 DNA reads TGTGCCAGCAGCGACTTGACAGGGGCGAACACTGAAGCTTTCTTT.

The rearrangement uses TRBV19 and TRBJ2-1; D is undetermined. Looked up from germline, CDR1 is LNHDA and CDR2 is SQIVND (reference sequence). The CDR3 sequence is 14 residues long. V lost 5 bases and J 9 bases, leaving 17 bases between the germline ends. CDR3 loop: CASSLAKTVPEQFF. DNA for the CDR3: TGTGCCAGTAGTCTGGCTAAAACAGTTCCTGAGCAGTTCTTC.

This chain links TRBV29-1 with TRBJ2-7, with TRBD1 matching over 7 bases. The CDR3 loop spans 13 amino acids. CDR1 and CDR2 (germline): SQVTM, ANQGSEA. V shed 3 bases and J 6 bases; nucleotides not matched to a gene: 8. CDR3 sequence (DNA): TGCAGCGTTGAGTCCGACAGGGATAGCGAGCAGTACTTC. Its translation is CSVESDRDSEQYF.

J is TRBJ1-6 and V is TRBV6-5; D not resolved. The germline CDR1 and CDR2 sequences are MNHEY and SVGAGI. The CDR3 has 16 residues. The germline V and J ends were trimmed by 0 bases and 7 bases, with 13 bases remaining between them. CDR3 in amino acids: CASSYSSGIPNSPLHF. For the CDR3, the DNA is TGTGCCAGCAGTTACTCGTCCGGGATCCCCAATTCACCCCTCCACTTT.

This clonotype has just a few counts. The CDR3: CASSRDYGYTF. DNA of the CDR3: TGTGCCAGTAGTCGTGATTATGGCTACACCTTC. The chain uses TRBV19 and TRBJ1-2; D gene unclear. The CDR3 has 11 amino acids. With 5 bases removed from V and 5 bases from J, the gap between germline ends came to 6 bases. The germline gives CDR1 LNHDA, CDR2 SQIVND (reference sequence). Full variable domain (rest looked up from reference TRBV19 and TRBJ1-2): DGGITQSPKYLFRKEGQNVTLSCEQNLNHDAMYWYRQDPGQGLRLIYYSQIVNDFQKGDIAEGYSVSREKKESFPLTVTSAQKNPTAFYLCASSRDYGYTFGSGTRLTVV.

This rearrangement joins TRBV29-1 to TRBJ2-5, with 8 bases fitting TRBD2. The CDR3 runs to 16 residues. With 5 bases clipped from V and 5 bases from J, the junction kept 16 bases outside the gene matches. Per germline, CDR1 SQVTM and CDR2 ANQGSEA. CDR3 sequence reads: CSVPPGASGGLETQYF. DNA for the CDR3: TGCAGCGTTCCGCCCGGGGCCAGCGGGGGTCTTGAGACCCAGTACTTC.

This chain connects TRBV6-5 to TRBJ2-5, with 10 positions matching TRBD1. The germline V gene has CDR1 MNHEY and CDR2 SVGAGI. There are 16 residues in the CDR3. With 5 bases clipped from V and 5 bases from J, the junction kept 11 bases outside the gene matches. CDR3 residues: CASSQLSGTGDETQYF. CDR3 in DNA: TGTGCCAGCAGTCAACTCTCCGGGACAGGGGACGAGACCCAGTACTTC.

The V call is TRBV5-4, the J call TRBJ2-1; weak D call: TRBD1 (5 bases). CDR1 is SGHNT, CDR2 YYREEE, per germline (reference sequence). The CDR3 spans 13 residues. Trimming took off 4 bases at V and 2 bases at J, with 7 bases between the two ends. The CDR3: CASSDSAYNEQFF. The CDR3 coding sequence is TGTGCCAGCAGCGACAGCGCCTACAATGAGCAGTTCTTC.